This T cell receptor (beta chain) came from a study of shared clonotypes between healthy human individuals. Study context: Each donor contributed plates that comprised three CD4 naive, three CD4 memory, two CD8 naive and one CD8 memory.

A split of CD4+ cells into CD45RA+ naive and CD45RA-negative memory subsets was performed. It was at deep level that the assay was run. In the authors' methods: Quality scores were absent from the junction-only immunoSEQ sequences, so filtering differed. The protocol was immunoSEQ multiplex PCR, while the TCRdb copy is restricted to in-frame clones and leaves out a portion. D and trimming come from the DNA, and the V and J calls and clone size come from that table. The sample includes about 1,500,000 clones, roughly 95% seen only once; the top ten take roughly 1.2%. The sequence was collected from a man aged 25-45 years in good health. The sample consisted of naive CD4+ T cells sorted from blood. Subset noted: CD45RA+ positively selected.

The CDR3: CASSGYRGRRNTEAFF. In DNA, the CDR3 is TGTGCCAGCAGTGGGTACAGGGGGAGGAGGAACACTGAAGCTTTCTTT. The V and J genes are TRBV25-1 and TRBJ1-1; 8 bases line up with TRBD1. After removal of 4 bases from V and 1 base from J, the junction contained 8 bases not matched to a gene. CDR3 size: 16 residues. Germline assignment: CDR1 MGHDK and CDR2 SYGVNS.